A selection of T cell receptor beta chains follows, all from one sample in a study of T-cell memory formation after mild COVID-19. From the 5' RACE reads, TCRdb called clonotypes with MiXCR, one entry per CDR3 protein. The sample carries 300,000 to 400,000 distinct CDR3 sequences, around 13% recorded once. What was sequenced was PBMCs or a T cell subset sorted from them (not recorded which). The origin of the receptors is a man aged 18 to 30 who had mild COVID-19 (a few samples of this study predate the infection). Cell type and time point are not known. Both conserved end residues are part of each CDR3. The order of the fields is D gene, clone size, J gene, CDR3 length, V gene, CDR3 protein, CDR3 DNA. The D gene is left open where the match is weak. Clone size is stated in some rows and not others, as once, few, many or a class when expanded.

>.|few|TRBJ2-3|18|TRBV15
CATSRDSRRDGLTDTQYF
TGTGCCACCAGCAGAGATTCCCGCCGGGACGGTCTCACAGATACGCAGTATTTT
>.|few|TRBJ1-1|14|TRBV27
CASSLNYGHTEAFF
TGTGCCAGCAGTTTAAACTACGGACACACTGAAGCTTTCTTT
>TRBD2|.|TRBJ2-1|15|TRBV7-3
CASSQGLAAYNEQFF
TGTGCCAGCAGCCAGGGACTAGCGGCGTACAATGAGCAGTTCTTC
>.|many|TRBJ1-1|12|TRBV18
CASSPRGPEAFF
TGTGCCAGCTCACCACGAGGGCCTGAAGCTTTCTTT
>.|.|TRBJ2-6|13|TRBV12-3/TRBV12-4
CASESSGANVLTF
TGTGCCAGCGAAAGCTCTGGGGCCAACGTCCTGACTTTC
>.|.|TRBJ1-6|17|TRBV7-9
CASSLLAAGDGNSPLHF
TGTGCCAGCAGCTTACTCGCAGCCGGAGATGGCAATTCACCCCTCCACTTT
>.|.|TRBJ1-4|11|TRBV15
CATSGTGRLFF
TGTGCCACCAGCGGTACGGGACGGCTGTTTTTT
>.|.|TRBJ1-2|13|TRBV3-1
CASSHQGRGGYTF
TGTGCCAGCAGCCACCAGGGGAGAGGAGGCTACACCTTC
>TRBD1|few|TRBJ1-1|16|TRBV7-9
CASSLARQGAGTEAFF
TGTGCCAGCAGCTTAGCGCGACAGGGGGCAGGGACTGAAGCTTTCTTT
>.|many|TRBJ2-1|13|TRBV7-6
CASRPGNRNEQFF
TGTGCCAGCAGGCCTGGGAATCGAAATGAGCAGTTCTTC
>.|.|TRBJ2-3|15|TRBV12-3/TRBV12-4
CASSSRDIGTDTQYF
TGTGCCAGCAGTTCCCGGGACATAGGCACAGATACGCAGTATTTT
>.|few|TRBJ2-3|14|TRBV4-3
CASSQPGSGDTQYF
TGCGCCAGCAGCCAGCCCGGGTCGGGGGATACGCAGTATTTT
>.|.|TRBJ1-6|11|TRBV6-1
CASSRDSPLHF
TGTGCCAGCAGCCGCGACTCACCCCTCCACTTT
>.|few|TRBJ1-5|14|TRBV6-5
CASRPQGFRNPQHF
TGTGCCAGCAGGCCTCAGGGGTTTAGAAATCCCCAGCATTTT
>.|many|TRBJ2-2|13|TRBV4-3
CASSQDRAGELFF
TGCGCCAGCAGCCAAGACAGGGCCGGGGAGCTGTTTTTT
>.|.|TRBJ1-4|16|TRBV5-1
CASSPRPRGGNEKLFF
TGCGCCAGCAGCCCCCGCCCCCGTGGGGGCAATGAAAAACTGTTTTTT
>.|.|TRBJ1-2|14|TRBV27
CASRRTEGYLDYTF
TGTGCCAGCAGGCGGACTGAGGGTTATCTGGACTACACCTTC
>TRBD1|.|TRBJ1-2|13|TRBV20-1
CSAGGTGGGGYTF
TGCAGTGCTGGCGGGACAGGAGGAGGGGGCTACACCTTC
>TRBD1|few|TRBJ2-1|14|TRBV7-9
CASSARGTGNEQFF
TGTGCCAGCAGCGCCAGGGGGACAGGCAATGAGCAGTTCTTC
>TRBD2|many|TRBJ2-3|18|TRBV7-2
CASSRPAGGSSLGHTQYF
TGTGCCAGCAGCCGACCCGCGGGGGGCTCCAGCCTCGGACATACGCAGTATTTT
>.|.|TRBJ1-5|15|TRBV4-1
CASSQSQGRNQPQHF
TGCGCCAGCAGCCAGAGTCAGGGTAGAAATCAGCCCCAGCATTTT
>.|.|TRBJ1-1|12|TRBV6-2/TRBV6-3
CASSRGYTEAFF
TGTGCCAGCAGTAGGGGGTACACTGAAGCTTTCTTT
>.|few|TRBJ2-2|11|TRBV29-1
CSVSGTGELFF
TGCAGCGTCTCGGGGACCGGGGAGCTGTTTTTT
>.|.|TRBJ2-2|15|TRBV18
CASSPGGTVVGELFF
TGTGCCAGCTCACCAGGCGGGACCGTGGTCGGGGAGCTGTTTTTT
>TRBD1|few|TRBJ1-1|16|TRBV5-6
CASSFRGRGSNTEAFF
TGTGCCAGCAGCTTCAGGGGGCGAGGATCGAACACTGAAGCTTTCTTT
>TRBD1|many|TRBJ1-6|14|TRBV20-1
CSARAWDRESPLHF
TGCAGTGCTAGGGCTTGGGACAGGGAATCACCCCTCCACTTT
>.|.|TRBJ2-5|11|TRBV20-1
CSAWGRETQYF
TGCAGTGCTTGGGGTCGGGAGACCCAGTACTTC
>TRBD1|few|TRBJ2-7|15|TRBV29-1
CSVEDPTGTEYEQYF
TGCAGCGTTGAAGATCCAACCGGGACAGAATACGAGCAGTACTTC
>TRBD1|many|TRBJ2-3|12|TRBV24-1
CATRGGGDTQYF
TGTGCCACCAGAGGGGGCGGAGATACGCAGTATTTT
>TRBD2|few|TRBJ2-2|17|TRBV7-3
CASSLGPTSANTGELFF
TGTGCCAGCAGCTTAGGCCCGACTAGCGCGAACACCGGGGAGCTGTTTTTT
>TRBD1|few|TRBJ2-7|13|TRBV6-5
CASRGTGYYEQYF
TGTGCCAGCAGGGGGACAGGGTACTACGAGCAGTACTTC
>.|.|TRBJ1-1|14|TRBV29-1
CSVSTMGWDTEAFF
TGCAGCGTTTCCACTATGGGCTGGGACACTGAAGCTTTCTTT
>.|.|TRBJ2-1|11|TRBV29-1
CSVEGSGEQFF
TGCAGCGTTGAGGGGTCGGGAGAGCAGTTCTTC
>.|.|TRBJ2-3|13|TRBV7-2
CASSLFGPDTQYF
TGTGCCAGCAGCTTATTCGGACCTGATACGCAGTATTTT
>.|.|TRBJ2-5|13|TRBV6-6
CASSYSKGETQYF
TGTGCCAGCAGTTACTCGAAGGGGGAGACCCAGTACTTC
>.|few|TRBJ1-1|13|TRBV27
CASSFHRSAEAFF
TGTGCCAGCAGTTTCCACAGATCGGCTGAAGCTTTCTTT
>TRBD2|.|TRBJ2-3|16|TRBV5-1
CASSPDGGGGTDTQYF
TGCGCCAGCAGCCCGGACGGGGGGGGTGGCACAGATACGCAGTATTTT